Listed here are 18 T cell receptor beta chains from one sample, sequenced in a study of T-cell reconstitution after alpha-beta-depleted transplantation in children. Unique molecular identifiers were built into the TCRbeta library. MiXCR was run by TCRdb on the PCR reads, yielding one entry per CDR3 protein. This sample has about 640,000 distinct CDR3 sequences; about an eighth occur once, and the top ten carry about 2%. The sample in question was PBMCs, mostly from graft donor cells, obtained 360 days after TCRalphabeta/CD19-depleted stem cell transplant. All receptors come from a male patient between 5 and 17 years old who had a stem cell transplant for acute myeloid leukemia, so the T cells may come from the graft donor.

This clonotype was recorded many times. V usage is TRBV28 and J usage is TRBJ2-7, with a weak D call TRBD1 (6 bases). The CDR3 spans 15 residues. Per the germline V gene, CDR1 is MDHEN and CDR2 is SYDVKM. Trimming removed 3 bases at V and 1 base at J, with 13 bases between. The CDR3 sequence is CASSLQGIESYEQYF. For the CDR3, the DNA is TGTGCCAGCAGTTTGCAGGGGATAGAGTCCTACGAGCAGTACTTC.

This clonotype was found a few times. This chain links TRBV4-3 with TRBJ2-7; D is possibly TRBD1 (5 bases). Germline V CDR1 and CDR2: LGHNA, YSLEER. The CDR3 runs to 14 residues. The ends were cut back, 4 bases at V and 3 bases at J, with 13 bases in the middle. The CDR3 is CASSLQATDYEQYF. The CDR3 DNA sequence: TGCGCCAGCAGCCTACAGGCGACGGACTACGAGCAGTACTTC.

A few counts support this clonotype. CDR3 nucleotide sequence: TGTGCCAGCAGTGAAGGGATCTACGAGCAGTACTTC. Amino acids: CASSEGIYEQYF. The rearrangement joins TRBV2 to TRBJ2-7; no reliable D call. The germline CDR1 and CDR2 sequences are SNHLY and FYNNEI. This CDR3 spans 12 amino acids. V dropped 1 base and J dropped 3 bases, with 4 bases sitting between them.

The chain employs TRBV4-3 and TRBJ2-7; 7 nucleotides line up with TRBD1. Trimming at V came to 4 bases and at J to 5 bases, leaving 14 bases not matched to a gene. Germline CDR1 is LGHNA and CDR2 is YSLEER. The CDR3 length is 16 residues. CDR3 in DNA: TGCGCCAGCAGCCTTACTTTGCTGGGACAGTTTAACGAGCAGTACTTC. Amino acids: CASSLTLLGQFNEQYF.

The chain employs TRBV29-1 and TRBJ2-7; D gene uncertain. V gave up 8 bases and J gave up 2 bases, with 13 bases separating them. There are 12 residues in the CDR3. Germline loops: CDR1 SQVTM, CDR2 ANQGSEA. The CDR3 region is CSIWTVAYEQYF. In DNA form, the CDR3 reads TGCAGCATATGGACGGTCGCCTACGAGCAGTACTTC.

This clonotype was recorded at least ten times. V and J are TRBV6-1 and TRBJ2-1, with D maybe TRBD2 (5 bases). CDR1 and CDR2 (germline): MNHNS, SASEGT. CDR3 length: 14 residues. Trimming took 7 bases from V and 7 from J, leaving 17 bases between them. CDR3 in DNA: TGTGCCAGCAATCTAGCCCGGCTAAGGAATGAGCAGTTCTTC. This sequence encodes CASNLARLRNEQFF.

Many counts were recorded for this clonotype. The chain recombines TRBV24-1 with TRBJ2-1, with D perhaps matching TRBD2 (6 bases). Germline values: CDR1 KGHDR, CDR2 SFDVKD. This CDR3 contains 16 residues. V gave up 1 base and J gave up 4 bases, with 13 bases separating them. CDR3 nucleotide sequence: TGTGCCACCAGTGATTTAACTAGCAGAAATTACAATGAGCAGTTCTTC. This translates into CATSDLTSRNYNEQFF.

The V gene is TRBV7-2, the J gene TRBJ1-5; D ambiguous. V lost 3 bases to trimming and J lost 3 bases, with 9 bases between them. CDR1 is SGHTA and CDR2 is FQGNSA in the germline V gene. The CDR3 length is 14 residues. The CDR3 is CASSLRVFNQPQHF. In nucleotides, the CDR3 is TGTGCCAGCAGCTTGAGGGTCTTCAATCAGCCCCAGCATTTT.

This clonotype was seen more than once but under ten times. V and J are TRBV24-1 and TRBJ2-1; 7 nucleotides match TRBD1. With 3 bases clipped from V and 2 bases from J, the junction kept 9 bases outside the gene matches. Germline lookup yields CDR1 KGHDR and CDR2 SFDVKD. This CDR3 comprises 17 residues. CDR3 nucleotides: TGTGCCACCAGTGATCCTGGGACAGTGGATGCCTACAATGAGCAGTTCTTC. Protein product: CATSDPGTVDAYNEQFF.

This rearrangement joins TRBV27 to TRBJ2-5; no reliable D call. CDR1 is MNHEY and CDR2 is SMNVEV in the germline V gene (reference sequence). This CDR3 has 16 amino acids. The germline V and J ends were trimmed by 5 bases and 4 bases, with 20 bases remaining between them. Written as DNA, the CDR3 is TGTGCCAGCAGTCTCCGGCCGATAGGTAGTCTAGAGACCCAGTACTTC. Translating it yields CASSLRPIGSLETQYF.

This chain connects TRBV6-5 to TRBJ2-1, with 7 bases matching TRBD1. The CDR3 has 16 amino acids. Germline CDR1 is MNHEY and CDR2 is SVGAGI. J was trimmed by 3 bases and V by 2 bases; bases with no gene match: 7. The CDR3 region is CASSYGPGQDYNEQFF. CDR3 sequence (DNA): TGTGCCAGCAGTTACGGACCAGGACAGGACTACAATGAGCAGTTCTTC.

The sample holds one count of this clonotype. The chain employs TRBV20-1 and TRBJ2-1, with 12 bases aligning to TRBD2. In germline, CDR1 is DFQATT, CDR2 SNEGSKA (reference sequence). Unmatched junction bases numbered 4, after V lost 3 bases and J lost 1 base. The CDR3 contains 16 residues. The CDR3 DNA reads TGCAGTGCTAGCGCGACTAGCGGGAGATCCTACAATGAGCAGTTCTTC. Translating it yields CSASATSGRSYNEQFF.

A word on this clonotype: Possible read error: a much larger clone is one base away. This chain links TRBV29-1 with TRBJ2-7, with 8 bases aligning to TRBD2. Looked up from germline, CDR1 is SQVTM and CDR2 is ANQGSEA. CDR3 length: 15 amino acids. Unmatched junction bases numbered 15, after V lost 7 bases and J lost 4 bases. In DNA form, the CDR3 reads TGCAGCGCCTTGGGTAGCGGGATGACTATTTACGAGCAGTACTTC. Translation: CSALGSGMTIYEQYF.

The CDR3 reads CASSPFPSGRPQETQYF. CDR3 DNA sequence: TGTGCCAGCAGTCCATTCCCCAGCGGGAGACCCCAAGAGACCCAGTACTTC. The chain links TRBV28 to TRBJ2-5, with 8 bases that match TRBD2. The length of the CDR3 is 17 residues. V lost 5 bases and J lost 1; bases outside the gene matches: 12. Germline assignment: CDR1 MDHEN and CDR2 SYDVKM.

In this sample, this clonotype turned up many times. This sequence joins TRBV6-2 or TRBV6-3 and TRBJ2-1; the D call may be TRBD1 or TRBD2 (5 bases each). With 4 bases removed from V and 0 bases from J, the gap between germline ends came to 13 bases. There are 16 residues in the CDR3. Germline V CDR1 and CDR2: MNHEY, SVGEGT. Written as DNA, the CDR3 is TGTGCCAGCAGTTCCCCACGTGGGACCTCCTACAATGAGCAGTTCTTC. Translated: CASSSPRGTSYNEQFF.

This clonotype occurred once. The CDR3 DNA reads as TGCAGTGCGCTCCGACTAGCGGGGCCCCAAGAGACCCAGTACTTC. This codes for CSALRLAGPQETQYF. The chain combines TRBV20-1 with TRBJ2-5, with 11 bases fitting TRBD2. This CDR3 spans 15 amino acids. The germline gives CDR1 DFQATT, CDR2 SNEGSKA (reference sequence). The trim removed 6 bases at V and 1 base at J, leaving 7 bases unmatched.

The table lists this clonotype with a few counts. V and J are TRBV2 and TRBJ2-2; 8 bases agree with TRBD1. The germline gives CDR1 SNHLY, CDR2 FYNNEI. Unmatched junction bases numbered 11, after V lost 3 bases and J lost 5 bases. The CDR3 sequence is 17 residues long. The CDR3 DNA sequence: TGTGCCAGCAGTGACCCCAGGGGGCGTACCAGGACCGGGGAGCTGTTTTTT. Translating gives CASSDPRGRTRTGELFF. The whole variable domain, filled in from reference TRBV2 and TRBJ2-2, reads EPEVTQTPSHQVTQMGQEVILRCVPISNHLYFYWYRQILGQKVEFLVSFYNNEISEKSEIFDDQFSVERPDGSNFTLKIRSTKLEDSAMYFCASSDPRGRTRTGELFFGEGSRLTVL.

Ten or more counts support this clonotype. V usage is TRBV11-2 and J usage is TRBJ2-1; D is perhaps TRBD1 (6 bases). The CDR3 covers 18 residues. Germline CDR1 and CDR2: SGHAT and FQNNGV. V was clipped by 4 bases and J by 2 bases, with 21 bases between them. The CDR3 loop reads CASSSLPTGPGPYNEQFF. The CDR3 DNA follows: TGTGCCAGCAGCTCTCTCCCGACAGGCCCTGGGCCCTACAATGAGCAGTTCTTC.